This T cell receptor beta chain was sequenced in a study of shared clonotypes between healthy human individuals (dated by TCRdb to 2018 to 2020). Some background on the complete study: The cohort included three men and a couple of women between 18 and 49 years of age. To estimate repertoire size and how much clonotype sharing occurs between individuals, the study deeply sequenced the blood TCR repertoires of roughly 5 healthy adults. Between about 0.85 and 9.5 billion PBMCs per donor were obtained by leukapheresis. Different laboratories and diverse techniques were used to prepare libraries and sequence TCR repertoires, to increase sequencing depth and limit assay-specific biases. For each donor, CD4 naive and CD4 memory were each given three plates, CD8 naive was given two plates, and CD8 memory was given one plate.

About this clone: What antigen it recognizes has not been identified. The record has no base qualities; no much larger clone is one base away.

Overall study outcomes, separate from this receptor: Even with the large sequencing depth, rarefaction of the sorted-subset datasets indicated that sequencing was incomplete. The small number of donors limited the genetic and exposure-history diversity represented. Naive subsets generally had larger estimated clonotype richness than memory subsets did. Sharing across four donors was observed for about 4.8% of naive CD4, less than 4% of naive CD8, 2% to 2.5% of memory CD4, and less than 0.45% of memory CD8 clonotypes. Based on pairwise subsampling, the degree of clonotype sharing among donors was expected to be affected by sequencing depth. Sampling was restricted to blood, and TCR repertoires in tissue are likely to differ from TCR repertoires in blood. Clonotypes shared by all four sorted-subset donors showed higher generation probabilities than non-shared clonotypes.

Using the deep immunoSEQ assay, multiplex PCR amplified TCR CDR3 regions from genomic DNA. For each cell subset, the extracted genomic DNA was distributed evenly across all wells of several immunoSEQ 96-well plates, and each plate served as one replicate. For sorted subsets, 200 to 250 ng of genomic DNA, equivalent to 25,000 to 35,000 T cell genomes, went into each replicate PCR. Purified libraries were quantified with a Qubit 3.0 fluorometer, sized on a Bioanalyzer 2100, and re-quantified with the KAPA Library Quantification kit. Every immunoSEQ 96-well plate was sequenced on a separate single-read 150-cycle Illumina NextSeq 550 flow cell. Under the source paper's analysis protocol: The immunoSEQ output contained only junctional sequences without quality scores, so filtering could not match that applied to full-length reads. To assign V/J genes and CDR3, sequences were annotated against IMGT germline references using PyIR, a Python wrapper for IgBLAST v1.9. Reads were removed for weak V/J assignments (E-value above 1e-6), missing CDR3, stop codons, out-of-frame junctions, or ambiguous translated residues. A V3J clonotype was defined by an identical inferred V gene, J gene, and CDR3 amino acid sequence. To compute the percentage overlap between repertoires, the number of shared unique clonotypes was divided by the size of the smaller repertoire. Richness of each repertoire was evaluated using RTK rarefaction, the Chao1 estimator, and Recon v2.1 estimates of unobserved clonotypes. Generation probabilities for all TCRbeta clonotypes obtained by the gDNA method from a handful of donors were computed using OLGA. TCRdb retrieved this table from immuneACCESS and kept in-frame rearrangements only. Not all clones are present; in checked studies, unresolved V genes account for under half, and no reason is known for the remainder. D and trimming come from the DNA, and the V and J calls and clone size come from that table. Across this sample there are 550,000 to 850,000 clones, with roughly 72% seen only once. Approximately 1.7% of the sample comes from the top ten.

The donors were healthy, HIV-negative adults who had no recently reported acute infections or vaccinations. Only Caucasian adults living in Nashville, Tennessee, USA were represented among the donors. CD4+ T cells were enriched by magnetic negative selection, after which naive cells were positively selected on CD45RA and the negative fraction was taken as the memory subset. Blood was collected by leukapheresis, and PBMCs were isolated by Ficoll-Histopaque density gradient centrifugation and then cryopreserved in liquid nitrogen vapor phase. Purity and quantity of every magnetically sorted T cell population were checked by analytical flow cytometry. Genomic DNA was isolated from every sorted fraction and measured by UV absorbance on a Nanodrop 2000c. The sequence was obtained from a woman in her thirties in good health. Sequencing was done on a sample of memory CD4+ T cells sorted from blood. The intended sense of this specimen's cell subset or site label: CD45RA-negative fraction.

CDR3 sequence: CASSPSAGGTGELFF. The bases are TGTGCCAGCTCACCATCGGCCGGGGGCACCGGGGAGCTGTTTTTT. The chain links TRBV18 with TRBJ2-2, and the D gene may be TRBD2, 6 bases matching. V was cut back by 2 bases and J by 4 bases, leaving a gap of 11 bases between them. The CDR3 contains 15 residues, cysteine and phenylalanine counted. Solely the CDR3 DNA is kept, with 45 bases framed from the first base. The germline V gene sets CDR1 to KGHSH and CDR2 to LQKENI.